The TCR beta chain under discussion was sequenced for a study of blood T cell repertoires in COVID-19. Study-wide context: COVID-19 samples collected from the United States, Italy and Spain covered acute and convalescent phases. Sources were T cells, B-cell-depleted T cells, or PBMCs; the material itself was cDNA or gDNA.

How the authors handled the data: Counts of nucleated cells, estimated from reference gene primer amplification, were obtained. Sequencing was performed with immunoSEQ multiplex PCR; in TCRdb, only in-frame clones are kept and a portion is missing. That table is the source of V, J and clone size, and D and trimming were worked out from the DNA. Among about 150,000 clones listed, around four fifths were seen once. There are a few counts of this clone. The sample comprised peripheral blood. The sequence derives from an elderly woman with acute or convalescent COVID-19.

Written as DNA, the CDR3 is TGTGCCAGCAGCTTTTTTGACCGACAGAACTATGGCTACACCTTC. Protein product: CASSFFDRQNYGYTF. The rearrangement links TRBV7-9 to TRBJ1-2; a possible D gene is TRBD1 (5 bases). Trimming took 3 bases from V and 2 from J, leaving 13 bases between them. Germline CDR1 and CDR2: SEHNR and FQNEAQ (reference sequence). This CDR3 is built from 15 residues.